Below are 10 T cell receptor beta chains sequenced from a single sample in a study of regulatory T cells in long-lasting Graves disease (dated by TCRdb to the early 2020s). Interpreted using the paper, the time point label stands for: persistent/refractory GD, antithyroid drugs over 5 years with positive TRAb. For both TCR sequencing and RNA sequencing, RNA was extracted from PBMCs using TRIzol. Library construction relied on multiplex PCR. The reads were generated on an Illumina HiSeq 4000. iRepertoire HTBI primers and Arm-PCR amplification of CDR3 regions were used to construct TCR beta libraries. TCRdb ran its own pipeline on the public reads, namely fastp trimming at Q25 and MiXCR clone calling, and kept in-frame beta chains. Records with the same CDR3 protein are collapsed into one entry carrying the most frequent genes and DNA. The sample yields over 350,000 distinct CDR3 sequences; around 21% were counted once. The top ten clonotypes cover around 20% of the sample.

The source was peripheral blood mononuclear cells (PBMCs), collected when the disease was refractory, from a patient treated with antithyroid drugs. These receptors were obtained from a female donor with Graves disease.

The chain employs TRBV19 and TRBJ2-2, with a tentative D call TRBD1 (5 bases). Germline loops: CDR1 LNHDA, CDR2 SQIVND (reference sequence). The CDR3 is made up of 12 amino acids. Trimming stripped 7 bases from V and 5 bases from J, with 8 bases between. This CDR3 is CASKTETGELFF. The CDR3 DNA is TGTGCCAGTAAGACAGAGACCGGGGAGCTGTTTTTT.

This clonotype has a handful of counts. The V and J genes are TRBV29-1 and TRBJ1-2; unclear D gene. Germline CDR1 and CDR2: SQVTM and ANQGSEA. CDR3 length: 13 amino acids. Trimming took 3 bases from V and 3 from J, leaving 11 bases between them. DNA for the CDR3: TGCAGCGTTGAGCAGATTTACGACTATGGCTACACCTTC. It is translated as CSVEQIYDYGYTF. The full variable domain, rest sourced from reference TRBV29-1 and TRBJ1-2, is SAVISQKPSRDICQRGTSLTIQCQVDSQVTMMFWYRQQPGQSLTLIATANQGSEATYESGFVIDKFPISRPNLTFSTLTVSNMSPEDSSIYLCSVEQIYDYGYTFGSGTRLTVV.

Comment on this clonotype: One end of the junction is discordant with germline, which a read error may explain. This chain's CDR3 is CASSVARDRYTYEQYF. Here the CDR3 DNA reads TGCGCCAGCAGCGTTGCGAGGGACAGGTACACCTACGAGCAGTACTTC. The genes are TRBV5-8 and TRBJ2-7; 8 bases fit TRBD1. This CDR3 contains 16 residues. CDR1 and CDR2 from the germline V gene are SGHTS and YDEGEE.

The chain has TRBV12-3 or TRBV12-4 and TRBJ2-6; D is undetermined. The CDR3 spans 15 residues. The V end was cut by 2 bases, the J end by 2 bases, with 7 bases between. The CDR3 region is CASSLNPPGANVLTF. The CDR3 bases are TGTGCCAGCAGTTTAAACCCTCCTGGGGCCAACGTCCTGACTTTC.

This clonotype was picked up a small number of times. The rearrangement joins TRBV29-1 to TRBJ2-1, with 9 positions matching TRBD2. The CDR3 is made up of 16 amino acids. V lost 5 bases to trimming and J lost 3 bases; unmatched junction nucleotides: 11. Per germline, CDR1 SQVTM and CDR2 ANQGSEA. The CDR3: CSVSGASGAIYNEQFF. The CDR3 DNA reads TGCAGCGTTAGTGGGGCTAGCGGGGCCATCTACAATGAGCAGTTCTTC.

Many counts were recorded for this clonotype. The DNA of the CDR3 is TGTGCCAGCAGGCGGGACAGGGAGTACGAGCAGTACTTC. It translates to CASRRDREYEQYF. V gene TRBV12-3 or TRBV12-4 combines with J gene TRBJ2-7; TRBD1 agrees at 9 bases. Germline trimming cut 6 bases from V and 4 bases from J; bases unmatched to any gene: 4. This CDR3 has 13 amino acids.

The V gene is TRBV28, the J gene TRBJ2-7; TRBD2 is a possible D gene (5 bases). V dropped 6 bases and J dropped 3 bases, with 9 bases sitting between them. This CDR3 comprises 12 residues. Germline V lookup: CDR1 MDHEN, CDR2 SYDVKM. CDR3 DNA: TGTGCCAGCAGAGCGGATGACTACGAGCAGTACTTC. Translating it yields CASRADDYEQYF.

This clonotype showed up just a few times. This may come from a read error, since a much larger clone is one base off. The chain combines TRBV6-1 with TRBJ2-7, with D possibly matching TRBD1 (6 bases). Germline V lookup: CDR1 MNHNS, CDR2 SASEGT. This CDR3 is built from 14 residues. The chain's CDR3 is CASSSDSVLYKQYF. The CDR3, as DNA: TGTGCCAGCAGCTCGGACAGCGTCCTCTACAAGCAGTACTTC.

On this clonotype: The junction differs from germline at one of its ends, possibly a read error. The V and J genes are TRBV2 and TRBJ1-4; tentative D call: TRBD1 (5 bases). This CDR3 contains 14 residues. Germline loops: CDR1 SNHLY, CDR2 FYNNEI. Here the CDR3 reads CASTAGYAGEKLSF. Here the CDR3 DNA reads TGTGCCAGCACCGCAGGGTACGCGGGTGAAAAACTGTCTTTT.

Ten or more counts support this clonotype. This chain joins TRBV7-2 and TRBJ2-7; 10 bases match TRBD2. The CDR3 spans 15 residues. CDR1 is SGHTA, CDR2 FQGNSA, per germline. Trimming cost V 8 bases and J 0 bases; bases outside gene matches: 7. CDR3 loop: CASGYGLAVSYEQYF. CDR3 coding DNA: TGTGCCAGCGGATATGGACTAGCGGTCTCCTACGAGCAGTACTTC.